A single sample gave rise to the 26 T cell receptor beta chains below, sequenced in a study of CD8+ T cells in alopecia areata. Sequencing templates came from extracted RNA that was reverse transcribed into cDNA. Profiled with immunoSEQ multiplex PCR; TCRdb holds only in-frame clones, not every one. The sample carries some 110,000 clones, more than 30% recorded once. Input material: CD4+ T cells sorted from blood. The receptors originated from a human donor with alopecia areata.

A few counts support this clone. This chain connects TRBV30 to TRBJ2-1; D may be TRBD2 (6 bases). This CDR3 is 15 amino acids long. The V gene lost 0 bases and the J gene lost 4 bases, with 13 bases spanning the gap. From germline, CDR1 is GTSNPN and CDR2 SVGIG (reference sequence). CDR3 coding DNA: TGTGCCTGGAGTGTTTTGGCGGGGATATACAATGAGCAGTTCTTC. It encodes CAWSVLAGIYNEQFF.

V is TRBV7-9 and J is TRBJ2-5, with a tentative D call TRBD1 (6 bases). There are 14 residues in the CDR3. V was cut by 5 bases and J by 4 bases, with 14 bases left in between. Germline lookup yields CDR1 SEHNR and CDR2 FQNEAQ (reference sequence). The DNA for the CDR3 is TGTGCCAGCAGCCCCGGCCAAGGGGGAGAGACCCAGTACTTC. Amino acids: CASSPGQGGETQYF.

The chain is built from TRBV7-3 and TRBJ2-3; no reliable D call. Trimming pared 6 bases from V and 0 bases from J, leaving 4 bases between. There are 12 residues in the CDR3. Germline CDR1 is SGHTA and CDR2 is FQGTGA. CDR3 sequence: CASSLSTDTQYF. DNA for the CDR3: TGTGCCAGCAGTCTCAGCACAGATACGCAGTATTTT.

The chain recombines TRBV30 with TRBJ2-3; D is perhaps TRBD2 (6 bases). This CDR3 is built from 12 residues. Germline CDR1 reads GTSNPN; CDR2 reads SVGIG (reference sequence). Trimming stripped 4 bases from V and 3 bases from J, with 8 bases between. Here the CDR3 DNA reads TGTGCCTGGACCGCGGGAACAGATACGCAGTATTTT. This codes for CAWTAGTDTQYF.

There are a few counts of this clone. V is TRBV27 and J is TRBJ1-5, with D uncertain. V was shortened by 3 bases and J by 5 bases, with 5 bases between the two germline ends. The CDR3 has 12 residues. The V gene's germline CDR1 is MNHEY and CDR2 SMNVEV (reference sequence). CDR3 nucleotide sequence: TGTGCCAGCAGTTTCATTGATCAGCCCCAGCATTTT. It translates to CASSFIDQPQHF.

With respect to this clone: Other DNA sequences in the same sample also yield this CDR3. The V call is TRBV29-1, the J call TRBJ2-1; the match to TRBD2 covers 9 bases. After removal of 4 bases from V and 7 bases from J, the junction contained 2 bases not matched to a gene. The CDR3 is made up of 12 amino acids. CDR1 SQVTM and CDR2 ANQGSEA come from the germline V gene. Written as DNA, the CDR3 is TGCAGCGTTGTGCGGGGGGGGAATGAGCAGTTCTTC. Translation: CSVVRGGNEQFF.

This clone was counted only a few times. The V call is TRBV28, the J call TRBJ2-1, with 10 bases that match TRBD1. In germline, CDR1 is MDHEN, CDR2 SYDVKM. V shed 3 bases, J shed 5 bases, and the junction held 7 bases outside the gene matches. The CDR3 has 16 amino acids. The CDR3 here is CASSFIGQGVNNEQFF. The CDR3 DNA reads TGTGCCAGCAGTTTTATCGGACAGGGGGTTAACAATGAGCAGTTCTTC.

V and J are TRBV29-1 and TRBJ2-2; no clear D gene. CDR1 is SQVTM and CDR2 is ANQGSEA in the germline V gene. Trimming stripped 5 bases from V and 0 bases from J, with 7 bases between. This CDR3 spans 13 amino acids. CDR3: CSVFTSNTGELFF. Here the CDR3 DNA reads TGCAGCGTTTTTACATCGAACACCGGGGAGCTGTTTTTT.

The chain recombines TRBV28 with TRBJ2-2; D remains unclear. CDR1 is MDHEN and CDR2 is SYDVKM in the germline V gene. The CDR3 spans 12 residues. V was cut by 6 bases and J by 8 bases, with 10 bases left in between. The CDR3 nucleotides read TGTGCCAGCAGACAGTTATGGGGGGAGCTGTTTTTT. Its protein product is CASRQLWGELFF.

The CDR3 sequence is CASSLTGLAGGGEQFF. CDR3 coding DNA: TGTGCCAGCAGCTTAACCGGACTAGCGGGAGGCGGTGAGCAGTTCTTC. This chain uses TRBV7-3 with TRBJ2-1; 14 nucleotides match TRBD2. In germline, CDR1 is SGHTA, CDR2 FQGTGA. Trimming at V came to 0 bases and at J to 9 bases, leaving 4 bases not matched to a gene. The CDR3 is made up of 16 amino acids. Full variable domain (rest looked up from reference TRBV7-3 and TRBJ2-1): GAGVSQTPSNKVTEKGKYVELRCDPISGHTALYWYRQSLGQGPEFLIYFQGTGAADDSGLPNDRFFAVRPEGSVSTLKIQRTERGDSAVYLCASSLTGLAGGGEQFFGPGTRLTVL.

This clone has only a few counts. This chain links TRBV29-1 with TRBJ2-2; the match to TRBD1 covers 9 bases. With V trimmed by 4 bases and J by 4 bases, 7 bases remained unmatched. Germline V gene data show CDR1 as SQVTM and CDR2 as ANQGSEA. This CDR3 has 15 amino acids. CDR3 coding DNA: TGCAGCGTTGGGGAACAGGGGGCGGGCACCGGGGAGCTGTTTTTT. Encoded protein: CSVGEQGAGTGELFF.

The rearrangement joins TRBV4-3 to TRBJ2-7; 7 bases agree with TRBD1. CDR3 length: 18 amino acids. Per the germline V gene, CDR1 is LGHNA and CDR2 is YSLEER. The trim removed 2 bases at V and 2 bases at J, leaving 15 bases unmatched. CDR3 protein: CASSQMSPQRQGPYEQYF. CDR3 DNA: TGCGCCAGCAGCCAAATGAGTCCCCAACGACAGGGACCCTACGAGCAGTACTTC.

This clone came up a few times. The sample holds other DNA sequences that translate to the same CDR3. This sequence joins TRBV29-1 and TRBJ1-1; D is possibly TRBD1 (5 bases). The germline V gene has CDR1 SQVTM and CDR2 ANQGSEA. The length of the CDR3 is 13 residues. The V end lost 1 base, the J end lost 1 base, and 7 bases lay between the germline ends. Written as DNA, the CDR3 is TGCAGCGTTGAAGGGCAGGGGAACACTGAAGCTTTCTTT. Its protein product is CSVEGQGNTEAFF.

The J gene is TRBJ2-3, the V gene TRBV19, with D hard to call. CDR3 length: 11 residues. Germline-derived CDR1 and CDR2 are LNHDA and SQIVND (reference sequence). The germline V and J ends were trimmed by 4 bases and 10 bases, with 9 bases remaining between them. The CDR3 coding sequence is TGTGCCAGTAGTACCGAAAGGGCGCAGTATTTT. Translated, it gives CASSTERAQYF.

A few counts support this clone. This chain connects TRBV5-4 to TRBJ2-5, with TRBD1 identical over 7 bases. Germline V gene sequence: CDR1 SGHNT, CDR2 YYREEE (reference sequence). Germline trimming cut 1 base from V and 1 base from J; bases unmatched to any gene: 4. This CDR3 has 15 amino acids. The CDR3 DNA follows: TGTGCCAGCAGCTTGACAGGGGAATCCCAAGAGACCCAGTACTTC. Encoded protein: CASSLTGESQETQYF.

This clone was recorded a few times. The chain is built from TRBV5-1 and TRBJ1-2; 10 bases match TRBD1. This CDR3 is 15 amino acids long. V lost 4 bases, J lost 2 bases, and 5 bases stayed unmatched. CDR1 and CDR2 (germline): SGHRS, YFSETQ. The CDR3 sequence is CASSLRDRGNYGYTF. CDR3 DNA sequence: TGCGCCAGCAGCCTCCGGGACAGGGGAAACTATGGCTACACCTTC.

V is TRBV7-2 and J is TRBJ2-3; D unclear. The V gene lost 1 base and the J gene lost 2 bases, with 10 bases spanning the gap. Germline V CDR1 and CDR2: SGHTA, FQGNSA. The CDR3 is 15 residues long. The CDR3: CASSLGPVDTDTQYF. The CDR3, as DNA: TGTGCCAGCAGCTTAGGTCCGGTAGACACAGATACGCAGTATTTT.

The chain combines TRBV28 with TRBJ2-3; 8 nucleotides line up with TRBD2. This CDR3 spans 16 amino acids. V was clipped by 3 bases and J by 6 bases; unmatched bases: 11. The V gene's germline CDR1 is MDHEN and CDR2 SYDVKM. The CDR3 here is CASSFGAGAGSDTQYF. Written as DNA, the CDR3 is TGTGCCAGCAGTTTCGGAGCGGGAGCCGGGTCGGATACGCAGTATTTT.

This clone was observed a few times. The rearrangement uses TRBV30 and TRBJ2-7; D call uncertain. This CDR3 is built from 13 residues. V dropped 0 bases and J dropped 4 bases, with 10 bases sitting between them. Germline values: CDR1 GTSNPN, CDR2 SVGIG (reference sequence). The CDR3 coding sequence is TGTGCCTGGAGTGTAGGGCCTAGATACGAGCAGTACTTC. Amino acids: CAWSVGPRYEQYF. Supplemented by reference TRBV30 and TRBJ2-7, the full variable domain reads SQTIHQWPATLVQPVGSPLSLECTVEGTSNPNLYWYRQAAGRGLQLLFYSVGIGQISSEVPQNLSASRPQDRQFILSSKKLLLSDSGFYLCAWSVGPRYEQYFGPGTRLTVT.

This clone was observed a handful of times. The CDR3 sequence: CASSQDEGFTGELFF. CDR3 DNA: TGTGCCAGCAGCCAAGACGAGGGTTTCACCGGGGAGCTGTTTTTT. The J gene is TRBJ2-2, the V gene TRBV14; the D gene is possibly TRBD2 (5 bases). CDR3 size: 15 residues. Trimming pared 0 bases from V and 4 bases from J, leaving 9 bases between. CDR1 and CDR2 (germline): SGHDN, FVKESK.

This sequence joins TRBV7-2 and TRBJ2-3, with a tentative D call TRBD2 (5 bases). The germline gives CDR1 SGHTA, CDR2 FQGNSA. The V gene lost 5 bases and the J gene lost 9 bases, with 21 bases spanning the gap. The CDR3 spans 15 residues. For the CDR3, the DNA is TGTGCCAGCAGCCATATTCCCCCGCGTGAGGGCACGCAGTATTTT. It specifies CASSHIPPREGTQYF. The full variable domain, rest sourced from reference TRBV7-2 and TRBJ2-3, is GAGVSQSPSNKVTEKGKDVELRCDPISGHTALYWYRQSLGQGLEFLIYFQGNSAPDKSGLPSDRFSAERTGGSVSTLTIQRTQQEDSAVYLCASSHIPPREGTQYFGPGTRLTVL.

This clone showed up just a few times. V usage is TRBV29-1 and J usage is TRBJ2-7, with TRBD2 matching over 11 bases. Germline trimming cut 5 bases from V and 5 bases from J; bases unmatched to any gene: 8. In germline, CDR1 is SQVTM, CDR2 ANQGSEA. The CDR3 length is 14 residues. The CDR3, as DNA: TGCAGCGTTTCAACATCGGGACTAGCGGACGAGCAGTACTTC. Its translation is CSVSTSGLADEQYF.

The genes are TRBV29-1 and TRBJ1-1; tentative D call: TRBD1 (5 bases). CDR1 is SQVTM, CDR2 ANQGSEA, per germline. The CDR3 spans 12 residues. V lost 7 bases and J lost 3, with 12 bases in between. The CDR3 loop reads CSGSVGDTEAFF. CDR3 DNA sequence: TGCAGCGGTTCGGTGGGGGACACTGAAGCTTTCTTT.

This clone has more than one count but fewer than ten. The CDR3 spells CSAPGQGYTEAFF. Here the CDR3 DNA reads TGCAGCGCCCCCGGACAGGGGTACACTGAAGCTTTCTTT. This sequence joins TRBV29-1 and TRBJ1-1; 9 nucleotides match TRBD1. Germline CDR1 SQVTM, CDR2 ANQGSEA. The CDR3 runs to 13 residues. The junction had 6 bases not matched to a gene; V was cut back by 7 bases and J by 3 bases.

This chain links TRBV7-9 with TRBJ2-5; D assignment may be TRBD1 or TRBD2 (5 bases each). The CDR3 loop spans 15 amino acids. Deletions cut 6 bases from V and 0 bases from J, with 14 bases between. Germline CDR1 and CDR2: SEHNR and FQNEAQ (reference sequence). The chain's CDR3 is CASSPTGGNQETQYF. CDR3 coding DNA: TGTGCCAGCAGTCCGACTGGGGGAAACCAAGAGACCCAGTACTTC.

The chain combines TRBV29-1 with TRBJ1-1, with a weak D call TRBD1 (6 bases). The V gene's germline CDR1 is SQVTM and CDR2 ANQGSEA. The CDR3 consists of 12 residues. Trimming took 6 bases from V and 0 from J, leaving 8 bases between them. Here the CDR3 reads CSVGQMNTEAFF. CDR3 bases: TGCAGCGTGGGACAAATGAACACTGAAGCTTTCTTT.